A single sample gave rise to the 10 T cell receptor beta chains below, sequenced in a study of blood T cell repertoires in COVID-19. The repertoire was sequenced with immunoSEQ multiplex PCR; TCRdb's copy has only in-frame clones and lacks some. The table has around 150,000 clones, roughly 80% seen once. The sequenced material came from PBMCs or T cells enriched from blood (not recorded which). The receptors here all came from a middle-aged woman who had recovered from COVID-19.

Only a few counts were recorded for this clone. V usage is TRBV25-1 and J usage is TRBJ1-1; no clear D. CDR3 length: 16 residues. The V end was cut by 2 bases, the J end by 5 bases, with 18 bases between. Germline-derived CDR1 and CDR2 are MGHDK and SYGVNS. The CDR3 nucleotides read TGTGCCAGCAGTGAAATAGTATTGGGAGGGATGACTGAAGCTTTCTTT. It specifies CASSEIVLGGMTEAFF.

The chain is built from TRBV10-2 and TRBJ2-1; 10 bases are a match to TRBD2. The CDR3 is made up of 14 amino acids. Looked up from germline, CDR1 is WSHSY and CDR2 is SAAADI. After removal of 7 bases from V and 3 bases from J, the junction contained 3 bases not matched to a gene. The CDR3 DNA reads as TGCGCCAGCACTAAGCGGGGGGGCTACAATGAGCAGTTCTTC. It codes for CASTKRGGYNEQFF.

The chain employs TRBV3-1 (or the pseudogene TRBV3-2) and TRBJ1-5, with 9 nucleotides matching TRBD1. Losses at the gene ends were 4 bases for V and 5 bases for J; bases not matched to a gene: 3. This CDR3 has 14 residues. The V gene's germline CDR1 is LGHDT and CDR2 YNNKEL (reference sequence). The CDR3 sequence: CASSPGTGHQPQHF. Written as DNA, the CDR3 is TGTGCCAGCAGCCCAGGGACAGGGCATCAGCCCCAGCATTTT.

The chain is built from TRBV19 and TRBJ2-3, with a tentative D call TRBD1 (6 bases). Trimming stripped 5 bases from V and 2 bases from J, with 11 bases between. The CDR3 is made up of 14 amino acids. Germline V CDR1 and CDR2: LNHDA, SQIVND (reference sequence). The CDR3 DNA reads TGTGCCAGTAGTTTAGGGACAAACACAGATACGCAGTATTTT. Its protein product is CASSLGTNTDTQYF.

The chain couples TRBV7-2 to TRBJ2-1, with 7 bases lining up with TRBD1. CDR1 SGHTA and CDR2 FQGNSA come from the germline V gene. J was trimmed by 4 bases and V by 4 bases; bases with no gene match: 7. The CDR3 is made up of 15 amino acids. CDR3 protein: CASSSSGTEYNEQFF. The CDR3 DNA follows: TGTGCCAGCAGCTCCTCCGGGACAGAGTACAATGAGCAGTTCTTC.

This chain joins TRBV24-1 and TRBJ1-2, with 9 bases matching TRBD1. CDR3 size: 13 residues. Germline V gene sequence: CDR1 KGHDR, CDR2 SFDVKD. Trimming at V came to 3 bases and at J to 6 bases, leaving 1 base not matched to a gene. CDR3 in amino acids: CATSDDRGNGYTF. CDR3 in DNA: TGTGCCACCAGTGATGACAGGGGGAATGGCTACACCTTC.

The V and J genes are TRBV4-1 and TRBJ2-5; D might be TRBD1 (6 bases). Deletions cut 3 bases from V and 1 base from J, with 9 bases between. The length of the CDR3 is 14 residues. CDR1 is MGHRA and CDR2 is YSYEKL in the germline V gene. The CDR3 DNA reads TGCGCCAGCAGCCACCGGACAGCCCAAGAGACCCAGTACTTC. As protein: CASSHRTAQETQYF.

This chain uses TRBV2 with TRBJ2-7; 9 nucleotides agree with TRBD1. Losses at the gene ends were 6 bases for V and 0 bases for J; bases not matched to a gene: 3. The CDR3 has 14 amino acids. Germline CDR1 and CDR2: SNHLY and FYNNEI. In DNA form, the CDR3 reads TGTGCCAGCAGGGACAGGGGAGGCTCCTACGAGCAGTACTTC. Its protein is CASRDRGGSYEQYF.

This clone was observed a single time. The DNA for the CDR3 is TGCGCCAGCAGCCAAGATGAGGCTAGGGAGACCCAGTACTTC. It encodes CASSQDEARETQYF. J is TRBJ2-5 and V is TRBV4-1; no reliable D call. Trimming took 0 bases from V and 5 from J, leaving 10 bases between them. The CDR3 is 14 residues long. From germline, CDR1 is MGHRA and CDR2 YSYEKL.

This clone is a singleton in its sample. The gene calls are TRBV29-1 and TRBJ2-1; TRBD1 agrees at 10 bases. V trimming: 6 bases; J trimming: 5 bases; junction bases outside the gene matches: 7. The CDR3 has 14 residues. In germline, CDR1 is SQVTM, CDR2 ANQGSEA. The CDR3: CSVAGTGANNEQFF. The CDR3 coding sequence is TGCAGCGTGGCCGGGACAGGGGCAAACAATGAGCAGTTCTTC.